This T cell receptor beta chain was recorded in a study of T cell responses to AZD1222 COVID-19 vaccine. Findings and limits, study-wide: Seropositive AZD1222 recipients at baseline numbered only five to seven. Targets within unmutated variant regions were reportedly found for nearly half of spike-specific TCRs.

On this clone: Its specificity is not known.

V lost 9 bases to trimming and J lost 4 bases; unmatched junction nucleotides: 13. This CDR3 spans 15 amino acids. CDR1 and CDR2 (germline): WSHSY, SAAADI. Here immunoSEQ multiplex PCR was the method, and the copy in TCRdb shows in-frame clones only, minus some. The data hold 140,000 to 150,000 clones, with about 81% observed a single time. The clonotype comes from an adult in good health. Sequenced material: peripheral blood, taken on day 0 of MenACWY control vaccination. V gene TRBV10-2 combines with J gene TRBJ1-1; 8 bases are a match to TRBD1. CDR3 region: CASQTRTGLVTEAFF. The CDR3 DNA reads as TGCGCCAGTCAAACTCGGACAGGGTTAGTCACTGAAGCTTTCTTT.